The clone carrying this T cell receptor (beta chain) occurred many times. Its specificity is unknown. The sample belongs to a study of early T cells in non-severe SARS-CoV-2 infection. Whole-study context: Sequencing of unsorted whole blood was done on bulk RNA, leaving chains unpaired. Study-level findings and limits: Private and CD4 specificities were missed by VDJdb matching, which favored anti-spike CD8 responses.

Germline V gene lookup returns CDR1 SGHNT and CDR2 YENEEA. The CDR3 length is 16 residues. V was shortened by 6 bases and J by 2 bases, with 18 bases between the two germline ends. The TCR library protocol was used to attach unique molecular identifiers. These identifiers were attached to individual cDNA molecules. TCRdb re-derived calls from the 5' RACE reads in MiXCR, one entry per CDR3 protein. Among tens of thousands of distinct CDR3 sequences listed, about an eighth were seen once. V usage is TRBV11-3 and J usage is TRBJ2-3; a weak D match, TRBD2 (6 bases). Specimen: whole blood. The clonotype originates from an adult who was a healthcare worker with PCR-confirmed SARS-CoV-2 infection or an uninfected control (not recorded which). The CDR3 reads CASSPDAGLNTDTQYF. CDR3 bases: TGTGCCAGCAGTCCAGACGCGGGACTTAACACAGATACGCAGTATTTT. The full variable domain, completed using reference TRBV11-3 and TRBJ2-3, is EAGVVQSPRYKIIEKKQPVAFWCNPISGHNTLYWYLQNLGQGPELLIRYENEEAVDDSQLPKDRFSAERLKGVDSTLKIQPAELGDSAVYLCASSPDAGLNTDTQYFGPGTRLTVL.